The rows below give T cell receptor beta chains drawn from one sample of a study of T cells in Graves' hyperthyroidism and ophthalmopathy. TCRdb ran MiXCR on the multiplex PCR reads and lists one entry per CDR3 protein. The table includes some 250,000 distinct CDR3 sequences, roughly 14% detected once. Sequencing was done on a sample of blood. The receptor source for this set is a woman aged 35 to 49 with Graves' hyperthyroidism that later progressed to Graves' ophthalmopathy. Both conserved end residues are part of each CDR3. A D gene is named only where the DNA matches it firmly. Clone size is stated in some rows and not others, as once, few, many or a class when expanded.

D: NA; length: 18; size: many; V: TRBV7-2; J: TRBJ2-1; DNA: TGTGCCAGCAGCTTAGAGGTCCTGCAATTGGGCTCCTACAATGAGCAGTTCTTC; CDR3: CASSLEVLQLGSYNEQFF
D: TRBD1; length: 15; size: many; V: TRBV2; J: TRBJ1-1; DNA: TGTGCCAGCAGTTCGACAGGGACCGGCGCTAGTGAAGCTTTCTTT; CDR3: CASSSTGTGASEAFF
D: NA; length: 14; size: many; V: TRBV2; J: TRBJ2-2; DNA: TGTGCCAGCAGGTCCCGAGTAAACACCGGGGAGCTGTTTTTT; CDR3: CASRSRVNTGELFF
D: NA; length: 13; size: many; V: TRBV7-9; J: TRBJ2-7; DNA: TGTGCCAGCAGCTTAGGCCAGGGAAACGAGCAGTACTTC; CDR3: CASSLGQGNEQYF
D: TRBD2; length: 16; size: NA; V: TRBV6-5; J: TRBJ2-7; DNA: TGTGCCAGCAGTTACTCGAGAGCGGGAGGGCCGAGAGAGCAGTACTTC; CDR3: CASSYSRAGGPREQYF
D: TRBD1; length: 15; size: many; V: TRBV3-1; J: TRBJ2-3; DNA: TGTGCCAGCAGCCCGGGACAGGGGGTGGAAGATACGCAGTATTTT; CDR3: CASSPGQGVEDTQYF
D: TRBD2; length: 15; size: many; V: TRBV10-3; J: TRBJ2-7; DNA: TGTGCCATCAGTGAGTCGGGACTAGGGCCCTACGAGCAGTACTTC; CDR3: CAISESGLGPYEQYF
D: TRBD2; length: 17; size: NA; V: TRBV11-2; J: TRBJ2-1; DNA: TGTGCCAGCAGCTCCAGACTAGCGGGAGGGTATATCAATGAGCAGTTCTTC; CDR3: CASSSRLAGGYINEQFF
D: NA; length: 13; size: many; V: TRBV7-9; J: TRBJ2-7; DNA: TGTGCCAGCAGCCAGAACAGGGTAGACGAGCAGTACTTC; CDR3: CASSQNRVDEQYF
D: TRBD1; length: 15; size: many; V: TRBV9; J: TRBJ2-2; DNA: TGTGCCAGCAGCGGACAGGGGGCTTATACCGGGGAGCTGTTTTTT; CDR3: CASSGQGAYTGELFF
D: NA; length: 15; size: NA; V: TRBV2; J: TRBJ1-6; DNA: TGTGCCAGCAGTGAAGGGACATACGGGAATTCACCCCTCCACTTT; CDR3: CASSEGTYGNSPLHF
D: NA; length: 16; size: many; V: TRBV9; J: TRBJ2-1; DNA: TGTGCCAGCAGCGTAGCGGTTAGCGCGAGCTACAATGAGCAGTTCTTC; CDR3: CASSVAVSASYNEQFF
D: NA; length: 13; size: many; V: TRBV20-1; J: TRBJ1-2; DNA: TGCAGTGCTAGCCTGACAGGAGGTTATGGCTACACCTTC; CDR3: CSASLTGGYGYTF
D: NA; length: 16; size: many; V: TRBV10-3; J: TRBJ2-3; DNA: TGTGCCATCAGTGTAGGGGATTCCCGACCAGCAGATACGCAGTATTTT; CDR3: CAISVGDSRPADTQYF
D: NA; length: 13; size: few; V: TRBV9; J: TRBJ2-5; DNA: TGTGCCAGCAGCCCCCTAGGCCAAGAGACCCAGTACTTC; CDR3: CASSPLGQETQYF
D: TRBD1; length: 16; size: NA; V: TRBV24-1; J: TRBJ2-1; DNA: TGTGCCACCAGTGATTTGCCGGGACAGGGCTACAATGAGCAGTTCTTC; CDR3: CATSDLPGQGYNEQFF
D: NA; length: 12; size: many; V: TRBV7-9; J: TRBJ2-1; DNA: TGTGCCAGCGCAAAGGGATACAATGAGCAGTTCTTC; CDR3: CASAKGYNEQFF
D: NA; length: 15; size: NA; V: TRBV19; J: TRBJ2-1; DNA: TGTGCCAGTAGTAATTGGGCTATCCTCGGAAATGAGCAGTTCTTC; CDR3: CASSNWAILGNEQFF
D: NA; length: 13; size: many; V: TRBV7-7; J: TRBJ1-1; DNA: TGTGCTAGCAGCTTAAATCTGGCCTCTGGGGCTTTCTTT; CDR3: CASSLNLASGAFF
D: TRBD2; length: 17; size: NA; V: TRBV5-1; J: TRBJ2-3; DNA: TGCGCCAGCAGCTTGGTGACTAGCGGAACCAGCACAGATACGCAGTATTTT; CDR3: CASSLVTSGTSTDTQYF
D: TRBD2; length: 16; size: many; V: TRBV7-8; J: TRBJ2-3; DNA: TGTGCCAGCAGTTATATCAGCGGGAGCGAGGAAGATACGCAGTATTTT; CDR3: CASSYISGSEEDTQYF
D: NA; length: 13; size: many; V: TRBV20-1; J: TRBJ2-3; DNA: TGCAGTGCTAGATCCCTCCGCACAGATACGCAGTATTTT; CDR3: CSARSLRTDTQYF
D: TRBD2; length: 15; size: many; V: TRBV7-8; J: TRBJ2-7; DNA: TGTGCCAGCAGCTTAGCCGGGACTAGCGCCTACGAGCAGTACTTC; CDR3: CASSLAGTSAYEQYF
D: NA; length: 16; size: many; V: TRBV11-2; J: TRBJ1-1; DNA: TGTGCCAGCAGCTTTCTCCAGGGTGGACTGGGCACTGAAGCTTTCTTT; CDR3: CASSFLQGGLGTEAFF
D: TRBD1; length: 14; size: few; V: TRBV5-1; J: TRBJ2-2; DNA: TGCGCCAGCAGCTTGAACAGGGGCACCGGGGAGCTGTTTTTT; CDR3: CASSLNRGTGELFF
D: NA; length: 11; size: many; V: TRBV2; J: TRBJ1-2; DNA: TGTGCCAGCTCGAGCTCGAATGGCTACACCTTC; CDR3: CASSSSNGYTF
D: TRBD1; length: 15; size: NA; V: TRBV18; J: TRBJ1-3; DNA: TGTGCCAGCTCACCAGGGACAGCCACTGGAAACACCATATATTTT; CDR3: CASSPGTATGNTIYF
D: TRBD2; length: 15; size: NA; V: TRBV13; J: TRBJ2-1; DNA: TGTGCCAGCAGCCCGTTCGGACTAGCGGACAATGAGCAGTTCTTC; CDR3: CASSPFGLADNEQFF
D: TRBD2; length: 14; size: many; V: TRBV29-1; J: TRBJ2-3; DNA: TGCAGCGTCCTGACTAGCGGGAGTGGAGATACGCAGTATTTT; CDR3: CSVLTSGSGDTQYF
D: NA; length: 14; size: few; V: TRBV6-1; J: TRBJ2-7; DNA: TGTGCCAGCAGAGCAACAGGAACTCTCTCCGAGCAGTACTTC; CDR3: CASRATGTLSEQYF
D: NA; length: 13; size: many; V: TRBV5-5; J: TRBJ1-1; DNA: TGTGCCAGCAGCCCATACGGGGCGCCTGAAGCTTTCTTT; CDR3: CASSPYGAPEAFF
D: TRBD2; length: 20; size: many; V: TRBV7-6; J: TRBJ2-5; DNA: TGTGCCAGCAGCTTAGGTCCGCCCGGACTAGCGGGAGAAAGCCCAGAGACCCAGTACTTC; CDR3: CASSLGPPGLAGESPETQYF
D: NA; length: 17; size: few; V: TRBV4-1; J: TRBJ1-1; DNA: TGCGCCAGCAGCCAAGGATTCGGGGGGATGACAGCGTCGTGGGCTTTCTTT; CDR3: CASSQGFGGMTASWAFF
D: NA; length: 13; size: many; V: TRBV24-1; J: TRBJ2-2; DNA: TGTGCCATGGAAAACCCGAACACCGGGGAGCTGTTTTTT; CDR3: CAMENPNTGELFF
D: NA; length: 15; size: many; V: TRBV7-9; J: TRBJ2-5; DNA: TGTGCCAGCAGCGAGGCCCACGTAGGCCAAGAAACCCAGTACTTC; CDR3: CASSEAHVGQETQYF
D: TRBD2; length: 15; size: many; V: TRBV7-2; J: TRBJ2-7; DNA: TGTGCCAGCAGCTTAGACGCCCCGCGGGGGGGTGAGCAGTACTTC; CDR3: CASSLDAPRGGEQYF
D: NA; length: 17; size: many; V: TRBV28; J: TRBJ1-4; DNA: TGTGCCAGCATCCCCGACAGCCGCGGAGCAACTAATGAAAAACTGTTTTTT; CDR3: CASIPDSRGATNEKLFF